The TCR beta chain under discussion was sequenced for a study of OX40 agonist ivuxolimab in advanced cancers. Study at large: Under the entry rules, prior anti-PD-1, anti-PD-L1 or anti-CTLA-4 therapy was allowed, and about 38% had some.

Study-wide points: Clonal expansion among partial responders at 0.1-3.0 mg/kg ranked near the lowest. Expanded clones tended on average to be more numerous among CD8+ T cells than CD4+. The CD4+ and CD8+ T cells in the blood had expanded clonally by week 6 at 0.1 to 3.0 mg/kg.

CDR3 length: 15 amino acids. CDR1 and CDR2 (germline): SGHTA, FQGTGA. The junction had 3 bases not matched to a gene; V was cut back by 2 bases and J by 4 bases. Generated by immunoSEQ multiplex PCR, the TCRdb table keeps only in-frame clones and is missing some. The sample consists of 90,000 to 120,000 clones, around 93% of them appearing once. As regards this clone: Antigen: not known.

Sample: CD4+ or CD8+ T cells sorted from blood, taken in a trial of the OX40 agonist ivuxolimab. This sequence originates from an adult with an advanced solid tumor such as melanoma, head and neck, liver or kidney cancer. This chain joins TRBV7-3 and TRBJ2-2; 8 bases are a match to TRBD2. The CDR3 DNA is TGTGCCAGCAGCTTAGGCGGGAGGACCACCGGGGAGCTGTTTTTT. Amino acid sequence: CASSLGGRTTGELFF.